In its sample, the clone carrying this T cell receptor beta chain was seen many times. This sample is drawn from a study of low-dose radiotherapy and immunotherapy resistance in tumors. TRAV and TRBV primers primed cDNA for both TCRalpha and TCRbeta. TCRs were put through approximately 20 PCR cycles of amplification with Phusion. A constant-region primer and the V-primer adapter served as the primer pair. MiXCR, applied by TCRdb to the reads, yields one record per CDR3 protein. The sample holds tens of thousands of distinct CDR3 sequences, around 17% seen once. Germline V gene lookup returns CDR1 SEHNR and CDR2 FQNEAQ (reference sequence). This CDR3 is built from 16 residues. V gave up 5 bases and J gave up 0 bases, with 17 bases separating them. Time point: after trial treatment. As to treatment: LDRT plus nivolumab, ipilimumab, low-dose cyclophosphamide and aspirin (RACIN trial).

The chain links TRBV7-9 to TRBJ2-7; D perhaps matches TRBD1 (6 bases). The receptor was isolated from a male donor with prostate cancer. The material sequenced was PBMCs, taken after low-dose radiotherapy plus immunotherapy. The CDR3 loop reads CASSRIGDRPSYEQYF. CDR3 coding DNA: TGTGCCAGCAGCCGTATCGGAGACAGGCCCTCCTACGAGCAGTACTTC.